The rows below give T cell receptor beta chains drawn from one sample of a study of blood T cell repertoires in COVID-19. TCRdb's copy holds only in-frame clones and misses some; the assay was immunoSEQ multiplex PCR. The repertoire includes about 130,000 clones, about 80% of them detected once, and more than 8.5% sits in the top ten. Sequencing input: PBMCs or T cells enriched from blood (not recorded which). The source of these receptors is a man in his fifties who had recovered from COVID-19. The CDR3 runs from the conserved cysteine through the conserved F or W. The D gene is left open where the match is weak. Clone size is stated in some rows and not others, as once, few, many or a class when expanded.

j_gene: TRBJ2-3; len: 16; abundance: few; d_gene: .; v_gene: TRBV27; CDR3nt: TGTGCCAGCAGTTCGCGGACTACTGCCTGGGGGGATACGCAGTATTTT; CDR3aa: CASSSRTTAWGDTQYF
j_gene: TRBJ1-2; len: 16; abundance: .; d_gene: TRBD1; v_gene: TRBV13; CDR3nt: TGTGCCAGCAGCTTAGCTTTGACAGGGGGCTTGCGTGGCTACACCTTC; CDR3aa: CASSLALTGGLRGYTF
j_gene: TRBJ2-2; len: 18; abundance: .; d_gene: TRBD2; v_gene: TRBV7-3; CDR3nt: TGTGCCAGCAGCTTAACTCCCCAGCGGGGGGGCCAGACCGGGGAGCTGTTTTTT; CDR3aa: CASSLTPQRGGQTGELFF
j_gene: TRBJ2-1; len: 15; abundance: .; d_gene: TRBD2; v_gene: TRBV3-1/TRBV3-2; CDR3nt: TGTGCCAGCAGCCAAGTATCGGTAGCGGGGGTTGAGCAGTTCTTC; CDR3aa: CASSQVSVAGVEQFF
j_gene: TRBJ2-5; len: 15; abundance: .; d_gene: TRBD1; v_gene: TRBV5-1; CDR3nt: TGCGCCAGCAGCGCCGGACAGGGGCGGGGAGAGACCCAGTACTTC; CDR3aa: CASSAGQGRGETQYF
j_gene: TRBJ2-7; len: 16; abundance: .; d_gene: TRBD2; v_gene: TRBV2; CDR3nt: TGTGCCAGCAGTGGCCCTCAGCGGGGACCGTCCTACGAGCAGTACTTC; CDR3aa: CASSGPQRGPSYEQYF
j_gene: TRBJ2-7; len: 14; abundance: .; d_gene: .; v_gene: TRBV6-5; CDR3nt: TGTGCCAGCAGGGACAGAAGTTCTACCTACGAGCAGTACTTC; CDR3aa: CASRDRSSTYEQYF
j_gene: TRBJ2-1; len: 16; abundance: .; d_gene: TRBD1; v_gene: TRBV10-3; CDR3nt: TGTGCCATCAGTGACGGGACAGGGGGCTTCGACAATGAGCAGTTCTTC; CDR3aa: CAISDGTGGFDNEQFF
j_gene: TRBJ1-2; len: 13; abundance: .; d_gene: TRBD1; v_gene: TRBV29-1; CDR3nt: TGCAGCGTTGTTGGGGACAGGGCCTATGGCTACACCTTC; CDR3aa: CSVVGDRAYGYTF
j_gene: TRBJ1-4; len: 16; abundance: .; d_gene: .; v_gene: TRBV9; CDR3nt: TGTGCCAGCAGCACATCCCCCACTCTTCGGGGTGAAAAACTGTTTTTT; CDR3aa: CASSTSPTLRGEKLFF
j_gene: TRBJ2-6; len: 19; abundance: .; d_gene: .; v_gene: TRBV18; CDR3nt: TGTGCCAGCTCACGCCGGAGGTGGGAGTCGCAGACTGGGGCCAACGTCCTGACTTTC; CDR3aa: CASSRRRWESQTGANVLTF
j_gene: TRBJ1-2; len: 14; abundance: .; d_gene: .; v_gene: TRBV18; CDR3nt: TGTGCCAGCTCACCACGGGGGGAATCCTATGGCTACACCTTC; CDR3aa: CASSPRGESYGYTF
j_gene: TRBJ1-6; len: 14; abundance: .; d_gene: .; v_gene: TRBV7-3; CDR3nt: TGTGCCAGCAGCTCGTCCGGGACTCTTTCACCCCTCCACTTT; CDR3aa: CASSSSGTLSPLHF
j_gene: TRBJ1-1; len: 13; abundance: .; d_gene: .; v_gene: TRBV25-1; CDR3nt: TGTGCCAGCAGCGAGAGGGTGGCCACTGAAGCTTTCTTT; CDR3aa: CASSERVATEAFF
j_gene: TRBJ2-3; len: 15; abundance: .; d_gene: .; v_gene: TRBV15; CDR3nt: TGTGCCACCAGCAGAGACCCGACTAGCACAGATACGCAGTATTTT; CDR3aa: CATSRDPTSTDTQYF
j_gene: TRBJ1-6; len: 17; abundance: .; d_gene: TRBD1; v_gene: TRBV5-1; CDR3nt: TGCGCCAGCAGCCCTGGAGGTCCAGGGGGATATAATTCACCCCTCCACTTT; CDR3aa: CASSPGGPGGYNSPLHF
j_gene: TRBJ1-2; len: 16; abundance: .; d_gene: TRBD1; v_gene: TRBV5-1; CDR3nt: TGCGCCAGCAGCTCCAAACCGGGACAGACTAACTATGGCTACACCTTC; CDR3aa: CASSSKPGQTNYGYTF
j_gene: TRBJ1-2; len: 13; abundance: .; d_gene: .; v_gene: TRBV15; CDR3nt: TGTGCCACCAGCAGCAGAACAGGGCAGGGCTACACCTTC; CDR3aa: CATSSRTGQGYTF
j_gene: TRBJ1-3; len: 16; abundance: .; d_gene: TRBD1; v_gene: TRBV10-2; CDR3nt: TGCGCCAGCAGCCATGACAGGGCAAACTCTGGAAACACCATATATTTT; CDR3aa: CASSHDRANSGNTIYF
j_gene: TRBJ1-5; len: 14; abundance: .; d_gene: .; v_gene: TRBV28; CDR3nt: TGTGCCAGCAGTTTTTTGGCGGTTCGTCAGCCCCAGCATTTT; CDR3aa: CASSFLAVRQPQHF
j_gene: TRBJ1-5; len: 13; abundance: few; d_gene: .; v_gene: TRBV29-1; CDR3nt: TGCAGCGTAACCCAGGGGAACAATCAGCCCCAGCATTTT; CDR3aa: CSVTQGNNQPQHF
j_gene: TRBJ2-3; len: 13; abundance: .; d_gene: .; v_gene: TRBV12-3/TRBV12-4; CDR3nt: TGTGCCAGCACCATACACAGCACAGATACGCAGTATTTT; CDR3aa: CASTIHSTDTQYF
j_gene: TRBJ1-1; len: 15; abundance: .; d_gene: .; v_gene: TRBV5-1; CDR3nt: TGCGCCAGCAGCTTGGGCGACAGATTGAACACTGAAGCTTTCTTT; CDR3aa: CASSLGDRLNTEAFF
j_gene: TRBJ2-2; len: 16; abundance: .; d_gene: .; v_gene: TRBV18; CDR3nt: TGTGCCAGCTCACCACCGGCGGGGAGGAACACCGGGGAGCTGTTTTTT; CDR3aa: CASSPPAGRNTGELFF
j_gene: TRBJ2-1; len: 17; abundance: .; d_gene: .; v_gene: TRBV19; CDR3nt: TGTGCCAGTAGTATGGTCCCAGGCAGGGGACGCTACAATGAGCAGTTCTTC; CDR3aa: CASSMVPGRGRYNEQFF
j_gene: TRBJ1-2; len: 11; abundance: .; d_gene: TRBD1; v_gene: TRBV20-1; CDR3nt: TGCAGTGCTTGGACAGGGTATGGCTACACCTTC; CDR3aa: CSAWTGYGYTF
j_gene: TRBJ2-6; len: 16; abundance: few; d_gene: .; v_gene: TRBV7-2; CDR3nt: TGTGCCAGCAGCACACAGGCCAGGGCTGGGGCCAACGTCCTGACTTTC; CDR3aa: CASSTQARAGANVLTF
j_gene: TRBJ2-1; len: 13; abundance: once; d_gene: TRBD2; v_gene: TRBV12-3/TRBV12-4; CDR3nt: TGTGCCAGCAGCCCCGGGACTAGCAATGAGCAGTTCTTC; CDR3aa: CASSPGTSNEQFF
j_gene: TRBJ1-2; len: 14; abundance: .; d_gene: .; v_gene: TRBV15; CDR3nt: TGTGCCACCAGCAGAGATCGGGACACCTATGGCTACACCTTC; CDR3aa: CATSRDRDTYGYTF